This TCR beta chain is from a study of T-cell memory formation after mild COVID-19. TCRdb itself ran the 5' RACE reads through MiXCR, one entry per CDR3 protein. The table has over 450,000 distinct CDR3 sequences, roughly 22% seen once. This clonotype was counted between two and nine times. Its specificity is unknown. General observations from the study: The SARS-CoV-2 specificity of second-wave clones reaching peak at day 37 remained unverified. Clones that got smaller from day 15 to 85 had even CD4/CD8, while clones growing later tipped toward CD4+.

Material for sequencing was PBMCs or a T cell subset sorted from them (not recorded which). This sequence was found in an adult woman who had mild COVID-19 (a few samples of this study predate the infection). Cell type and time point are not known.

DNA for the CDR3: TGCGCCAGCAGGGCTAGCGGGAGCGGAACCGGGGAGCTGTTTTTT. Protein product: CASRASGSGTGELFF. The chain is built from TRBV5-1 and TRBJ2-2; 10 nucleotides match TRBD2. The CDR3 length is 15 residues. CDR1 and CDR2 (germline): SGHRS, YFSETQ. V shed 5 bases and J 5 bases; nucleotides not matched to a gene: 6.